The clone carrying this T cell receptor (beta chain) showed up just once. Sequencing used immunoSEQ multiplex PCR; TCRdb keeps in-frame clones, though not all of them. The data show about 350,000 clones, around 88% seen once. Treatment indicated: some 20 received Ad26.COV2.S at low or high dose, single or two shots; about 5 received placebo; per-sample allocation not given. Collection of the samples took place on day 63 after the first injection of vaccine or placebo. This CDR3 is built from 14 residues. Germline CDR1 is SGDLS and CDR2 is YYNGEE. Trimming shortened V by 4 bases and J by 4 bases, and 11 bases separated the two germline ends. This entry comes from a study of Ad26.COV2.S vaccination and SARS-CoV-2 variants.

The source of this sequence is a person between 18 and 60 years old who received the Ad26.COV2.S COVID-19 vaccine or a placebo. Sequencing used peripheral blood, obtained in a trial of Ad26.COV2.S vaccine versus placebo. The gene calls are TRBV9 and TRBJ1-4; D might be TRBD1 (5 bases). CDR3 residues: CASSRDRSNEKLFF. The CDR3 nucleotides read TGTGCCAGCAGCCGGGACCGGAGTAATGAAAAACTGTTTTTT.